This T cell receptor beta chain was observed in a study of T cell repertoires in cytomegalovirus infection. Note on this clonotype: Its antigen remains unidentified. At one end, the junction sequence differs from germline, possibly due to a read error.

CDR3 length: 15 amino acids. The germline V gene has CDR1 SGHVT and CDR2 SQSDAQ. TCRdb redid the calling of the reads with MiXCR, one entry per CDR3 protein. The top ten hold about an eighth of the sample, which has roughly 860,000 distinct CDR3 sequences, around a third seen once. This receptor was identified in a human donor in good health (CMV status not recorded). Some clones in this sample may be carry-over from other donors' samples. V is TRBV7-4 and J is TRBJ2-2; a weak D match, TRBD1 (6 bases). The starting material was cultured CD8+ T cells from PBMCs, obtained from culture after CMV antigen stimulation. This chain's CDR3 is CASSPGQGNTRELFF. The CDR3 region has the DNA TGTGCCAGCAGCCCAGGCCAGGGGAACACCAGGGAGCTGTTTTTT.